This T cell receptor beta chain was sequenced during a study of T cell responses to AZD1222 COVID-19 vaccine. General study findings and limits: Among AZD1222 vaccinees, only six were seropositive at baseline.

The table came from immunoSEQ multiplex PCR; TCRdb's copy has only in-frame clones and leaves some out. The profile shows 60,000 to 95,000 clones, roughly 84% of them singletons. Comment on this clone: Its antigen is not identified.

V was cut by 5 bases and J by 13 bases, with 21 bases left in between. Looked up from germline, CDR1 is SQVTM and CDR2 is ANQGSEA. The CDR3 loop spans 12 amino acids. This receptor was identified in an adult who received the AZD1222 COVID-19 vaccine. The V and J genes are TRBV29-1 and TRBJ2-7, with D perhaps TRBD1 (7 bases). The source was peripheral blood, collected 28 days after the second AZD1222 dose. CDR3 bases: TGCAGCGTTCAGGGATCAGGGGGAGGTAGCTACTTC. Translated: CSVQGSGGGSYF.